These T cell receptor beta chains were read from a single sample in a study of memory CD4+ T cells and cytomegalovirus serostatus. Sequencing used immunoSEQ multiplex PCR; TCRdb keeps in-frame clones, though not all of them. Here the sample spans 40,000 to 55,000 clones, 65% to 80% being singletons. Sequences were obtained from memory CD4+ T cells from blood. The receptors derive from an adult in good health and CMV-seropositive. The CDR3 runs from the conserved cysteine through the conserved F or W. A D gene is named only where the DNA matches it firmly. Size is omitted from some rows. Given values are once, few, many or a class for expanded clones.

v_call	clone_size	j_call	d_call	cdr3_aa	cdr3_nt
TRBV5-1	-	TRBJ2-1	TRBD2	CASSLTATSGSSYNEQFF	TGCGCCAGCAGCCTCACAGCGACTAGCGGGAGCTCCTACAATGAGCAGTTCTTC
TRBV9	-	TRBJ2-7	-	CASSVGVPGGEQYF	TGTGCCAGCAGCGTAGGAGTCCCCGGCGGGGAGCAGTACTTC
TRBV11-1	-	TRBJ1-1	TRBD1	CASSSRGHGTEAFF	TGTGCCAGCAGCTCCAGGGGGCACGGCACTGAAGCTTTCTTT
TRBV27	-	TRBJ2-1	TRBD2	CASSAAGLAGSNEQFF	TGTGCCAGCAGTGCCGCCGGACTAGCGGGAAGCAATGAGCAGTTCTTC
TRBV14	-	TRBJ2-7	TRBD1	CASSHPGTGRLHEQYF	TGTGCCAGCAGCCACCCCGGGACAGGGAGGCTCCACGAGCAGTACTTC
TRBV2	-	TRBJ1-2	-	CASSGGGTGNSNYGYTF	TGTGCCAGCAGTGGGGGAGGAACAGGGAACTCTAACTATGGCTACACCTTC
TRBV7-9	once	TRBJ1-1	-	CASSLGTTGTEAFF	TGTGCCAGCAGCTTAGGCACGACCGGGACTGAAGCTTTCTTT
TRBV19	-	TRBJ1-4	-	CASSIPTGLNEKLFF	TGTGCCAGTAGTATCCCCACCGGCCTTAATGAAAAACTGTTTTTT
TRBV5-1	-	TRBJ1-3	-	CASSLDPTDSGNTIYF	TGCGCCAGCAGCTTGGATCCGACAGACTCTGGAAACACCATATATTTT
TRBV25-1	-	TRBJ2-7	TRBD2	CASSGMSGGAGEQYF	TGTGCCAGCAGCGGAATGAGCGGGGGGGCTGGGGAGCAGTACTTC
TRBV2	-	TRBJ1-1	-	CASSEVVKMNTEAFF	TGTGCCAGCAGTGAAGTAGTCAAAATGAACACTGAAGCTTTCTTT